This T cell receptor beta chain is drawn from a study of Graves' ophthalmopathy and Graves' hyperthyroidism. This clonotype appeared a single time. Its antigen remains unknown. Transcripts of RNA were the source for amplifying TCR beta CDR3 regions. An opening RT-PCR round employed HTBI primers and preceded a second-round multiplex PCR. TCRdb fed the multiplex PCR reads into MiXCR, producing one record per CDR3 protein. The data show a few hundred thousand distinct CDR3 sequences, roughly 21% seen once. Study results and limitations: Also, most clonotypes expanded in the thyroid above 0.001 frequency appeared in blood.

This CDR3 has 14 amino acids. V gave up 5 bases and J gave up 4 bases; unmatched junction bases: 5. Germline V lookup: CDR1 KGHDR, CDR2 SFDVKD. This sequence originates from a woman in her 50s with Graves' ophthalmopathy. Sequencing was done on a sample of peripheral blood. The rearrangement uses TRBV24-1 and TRBJ2-7; 9 bases agree with TRBD1. As DNA, the CDR3 is TGTGCCACCAGTGCGGGACAGGGTTATTACGAGCAGTACTTC. It yields the protein CATSAGQGYYEQYF.